This TCR beta chain was documented in a study of cytomegalovirus exposure and HLA in healthy donors. Germline V gene sequence: CDR1 MNHNY, CDR2 SVGAGI (reference sequence). This CDR3 is 15 amino acids long. Trimming at V came to 5 bases and at J to 0 bases, leaving 3 bases not matched to a gene. Unrecorded immune exposure was likely among donors, who were nominally healthy when sampled. Amplification used 60 Vbeta primers and 13 Jbeta primers. The authors' processing: Among the unique TCR beta chains that a later analysis counted, about 81 million in all, roughly 11 million were shared. The protocol was immunoSEQ multiplex PCR, while the TCRdb copy is restricted to in-frame clones and leaves out a portion. Clone size and V and J calls were adopted from that table, with D and trimming inferred from the DNA. The listing contains tens of thousands of clones.

J is TRBJ2-3 and V is TRBV6-6; TRBD2 aligns across 9 bases. The source is a woman aged 40 to 49 in good health and CMV-seropositive. Sequencing used PBMCs. This chain's CDR3 is CASSPSGASTDTQYF. The CDR3 coding sequence is TGTGCCAGCAGTCCTAGCGGGGCTAGCACAGATACGCAGTATTTT.